This TCR beta chain emerged from a study of T cells in localized non-small cell lung cancer. Findings and caveats of the study: A median about 56 of the top 100 tumor clones appeared in adjacent lung.

Germline V gene sequence: CDR1 MGHRA, CDR2 YSYEKL. The CDR3 sequence is 18 residues long. Trimming took off 2 bases at V and 4 bases at J, with 21 bases between the two ends. For this clone: What it binds is unknown.

Using immunoSEQ multiplex PCR, the repertoire was profiled, and TCRdb retains in-frame clones only, with some absent. The repertoire includes 25,000 to 30,000 clones, under 95% of them detected once, and more than 25% sits in the top ten. This clonotype originated in a female donor over 55 with stage I lung adenocarcinoma. The specimen was peripheral blood, collected before any cancer treatment. The V and J genes are TRBV4-1 and TRBJ1-5; D is possibly TRBD1 (5 bases). The CDR3 DNA reads TGCGCCAGCAGCCAACGTAGGGGAAATAAGATTAGGAATCAGCCCCAGCATTTT. Its translation: CASSQRRGNKIRNQPQHF.